This T cell receptor beta chain derives from a study of blood T cell repertoires in COVID-19. Study information: The United States, Italy and Spain supplied acute and convalescent COVID-19 samples. From T cells, B-cell-depleted T cells, or PBMCs came the material, which was cDNA or gDNA.

It was during active infection that Seattle patients were enrolled and then longitudinally followed. Methods used by the authors: Amplification of reference gene primers provided the estimated nucleated cell counts. Some clones are missing from TCRdb's copy, which holds only in-frame ones; the method was immunoSEQ multiplex PCR. V and J calls and clone size come straight from that table; D and trimming were deduced from the DNA. This table holds about 410,000 clones, around 89% found once. The CDR3 has 15 residues. Germline values: CDR1 SGDLS, CDR2 YYNGEE. V shed 3 bases, J shed 0 bases, and the junction held 3 bases outside the gene matches.

The receptor comes from a woman aged 35 to 49 with COVID-19, enrolled during active disease. The chain employs TRBV9 and TRBJ2-3, with TRBD1 matching 8 bases. What was sequenced was peripheral blood. The CDR3 DNA follows: TGTGCCAGCAGCGGCCGACAGGGGAGCACAGATACGCAGTATTTT. Translating it yields CASSGRQGSTDTQYF.